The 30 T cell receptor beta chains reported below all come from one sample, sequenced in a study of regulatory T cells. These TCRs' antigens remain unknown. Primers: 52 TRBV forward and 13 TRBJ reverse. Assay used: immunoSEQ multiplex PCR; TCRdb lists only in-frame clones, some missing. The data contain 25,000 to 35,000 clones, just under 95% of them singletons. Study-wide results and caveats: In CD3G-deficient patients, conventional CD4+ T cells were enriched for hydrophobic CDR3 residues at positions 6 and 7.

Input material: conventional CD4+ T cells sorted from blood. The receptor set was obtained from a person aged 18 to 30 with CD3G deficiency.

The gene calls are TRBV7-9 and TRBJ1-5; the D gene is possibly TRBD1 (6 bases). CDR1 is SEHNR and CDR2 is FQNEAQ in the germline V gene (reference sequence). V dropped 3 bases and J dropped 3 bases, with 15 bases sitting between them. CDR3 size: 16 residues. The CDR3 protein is CASSFVSGGLNQPQHF. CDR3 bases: TGTGCCAGCAGCTTCGTTAGTGGGGGCCTCAATCAGCCCCAGCATTTT.

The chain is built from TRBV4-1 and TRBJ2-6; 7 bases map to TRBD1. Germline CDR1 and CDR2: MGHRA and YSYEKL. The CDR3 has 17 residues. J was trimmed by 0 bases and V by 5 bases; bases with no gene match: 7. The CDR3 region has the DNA TGCGCCAGCAGCTCATCCCACAGGGGCTCTGGGGCCAACGTCCTGACTTTC. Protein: CASSSSHRGSGANVLTF.

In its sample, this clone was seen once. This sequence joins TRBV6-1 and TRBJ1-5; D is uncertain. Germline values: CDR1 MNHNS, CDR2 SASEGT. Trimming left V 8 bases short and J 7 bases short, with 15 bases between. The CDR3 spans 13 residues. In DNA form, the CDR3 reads TGTGCCAGCTCGAGTACACAAAGGCAGCCCCAGCATTTT. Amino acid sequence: CASSSTQRQPQHF.

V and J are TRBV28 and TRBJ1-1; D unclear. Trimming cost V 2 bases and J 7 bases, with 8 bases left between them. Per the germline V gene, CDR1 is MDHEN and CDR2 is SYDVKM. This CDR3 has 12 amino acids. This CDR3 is CASSLGRFEAFF. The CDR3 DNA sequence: TGTGCCAGCAGTTTAGGCAGGTTTGAAGCTTTCTTT.

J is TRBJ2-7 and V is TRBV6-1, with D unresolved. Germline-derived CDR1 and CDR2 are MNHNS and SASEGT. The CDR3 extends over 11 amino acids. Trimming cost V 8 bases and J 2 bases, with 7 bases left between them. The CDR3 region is CASPKPYEQYV. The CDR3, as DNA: TGTGCCAGCCCGAAGCCCTACGAGCAGTACGTC.

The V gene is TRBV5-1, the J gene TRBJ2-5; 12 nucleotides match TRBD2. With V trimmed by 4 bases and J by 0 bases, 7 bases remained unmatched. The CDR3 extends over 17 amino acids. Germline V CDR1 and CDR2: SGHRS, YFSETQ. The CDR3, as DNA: TGCGCCAGCAGCATAGGACTAGCGGGGTTGTACCAAGAGACCCAGTACTTC. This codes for CASSIGLAGLYQETQYF.

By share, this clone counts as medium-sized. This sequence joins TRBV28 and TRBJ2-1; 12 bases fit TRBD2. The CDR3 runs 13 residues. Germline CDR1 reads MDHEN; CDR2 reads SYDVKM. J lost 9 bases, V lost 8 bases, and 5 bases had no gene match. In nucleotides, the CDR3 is TGTGCCAGCCGTACTAGCGGGAGGACTGAGCAGTTCTTC. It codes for CASRTSGRTEQFF. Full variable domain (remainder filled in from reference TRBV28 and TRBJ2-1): DVKVTQSSRYLVKRTGEKVFLECVQDMDHENMFWYRQDPGLGLRLIYFSYDVKMKEKGDIPEGYSVSREKKERFSLILESASTNQTSMYLCASRTSGRTEQFFGPGTRLTVL.

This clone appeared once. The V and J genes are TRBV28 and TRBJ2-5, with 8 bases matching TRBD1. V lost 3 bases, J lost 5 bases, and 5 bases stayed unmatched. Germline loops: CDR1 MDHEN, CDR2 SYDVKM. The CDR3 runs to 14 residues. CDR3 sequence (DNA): TGTGCCAGCAGTTTTGGACAGGGTTGGGAGACCCAGTACTTC. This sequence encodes CASSFGQGWETQYF.

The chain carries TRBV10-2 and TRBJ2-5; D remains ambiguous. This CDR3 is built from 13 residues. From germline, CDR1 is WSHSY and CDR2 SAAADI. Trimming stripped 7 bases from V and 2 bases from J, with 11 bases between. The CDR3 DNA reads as TGCGCCAGCACTCCTAGTAGGCAAGAGACCCAGTACTTC. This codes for CASTPSRQETQYF.

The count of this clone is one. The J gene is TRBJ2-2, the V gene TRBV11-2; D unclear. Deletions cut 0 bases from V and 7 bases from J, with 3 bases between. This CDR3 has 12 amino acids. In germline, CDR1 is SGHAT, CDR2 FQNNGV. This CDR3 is CASSLEFGELFF. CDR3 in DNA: TGTGCCAGCAGCTTAGAGTTCGGGGAGCTGTTTTTT.

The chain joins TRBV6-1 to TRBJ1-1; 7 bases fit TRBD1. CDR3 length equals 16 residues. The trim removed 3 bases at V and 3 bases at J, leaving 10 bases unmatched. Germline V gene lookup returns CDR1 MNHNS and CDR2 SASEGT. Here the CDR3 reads CASSDISTGWDTEAFF. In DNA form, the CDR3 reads TGTGCCAGCAGTGACATATCGACAGGGTGGGACACTGAAGCTTTCTTT.

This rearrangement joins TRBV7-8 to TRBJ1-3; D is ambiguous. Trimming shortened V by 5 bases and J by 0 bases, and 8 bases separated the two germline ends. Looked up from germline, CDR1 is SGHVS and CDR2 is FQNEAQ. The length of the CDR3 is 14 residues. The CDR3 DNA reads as TGTGCCAGCAGCCCTGGGGTCTCTGGAAACACCATATATTTT. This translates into CASSPGVSGNTIYF.

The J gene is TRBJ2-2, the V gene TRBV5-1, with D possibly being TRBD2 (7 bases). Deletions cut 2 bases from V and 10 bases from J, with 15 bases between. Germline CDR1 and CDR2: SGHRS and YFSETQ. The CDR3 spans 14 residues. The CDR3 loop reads CASSLYGGPEELFF. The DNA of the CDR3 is TGCGCCAGCAGCTTATACGGGGGGCCGGAGGAGCTGTTTTTT.

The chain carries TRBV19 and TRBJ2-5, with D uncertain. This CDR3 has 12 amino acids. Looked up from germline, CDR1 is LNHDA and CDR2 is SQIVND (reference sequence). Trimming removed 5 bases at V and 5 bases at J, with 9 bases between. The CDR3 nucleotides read TGTGCCAGTAGTTCGCGTGGGGAGACCCAGTACTTC. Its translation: CASSSRGETQYF. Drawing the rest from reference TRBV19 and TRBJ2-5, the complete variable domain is DGGITQSPKYLFRKEGQNVTLSCEQNLNHDAMYWYRQDPGQGLRLIYYSQIVNDFQKGDIAEGYSVSREKKESFPLTVTSAQKNPTAFYLCASSSRGETQYFGPGTRLLVL.

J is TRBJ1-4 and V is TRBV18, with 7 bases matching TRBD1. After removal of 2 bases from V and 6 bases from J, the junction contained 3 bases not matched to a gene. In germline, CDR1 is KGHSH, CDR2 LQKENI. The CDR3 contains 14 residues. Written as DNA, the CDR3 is TGTGCCAGCTCACCATCAGGGGGGGATGAAAAACTGTTTTTT. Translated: CASSPSGGDEKLFF. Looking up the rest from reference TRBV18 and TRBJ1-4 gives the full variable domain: NAGVMQNPRHLVRRRGQEARLRCSPMKGHSHVYWYRQLPEEGLKFMVYLQKENIIDESGMPKERFSAEFPKEGPSILRIQQVVRGDSAAYFCASSPSGGDEKLFFGSGTQLSVL.

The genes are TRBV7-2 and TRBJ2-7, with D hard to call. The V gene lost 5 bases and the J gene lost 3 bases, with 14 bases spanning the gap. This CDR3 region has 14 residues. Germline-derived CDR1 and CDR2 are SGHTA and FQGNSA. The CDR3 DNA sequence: TGTGCCAGCAGCCGTATGGGGTCGGACTACGAGCAGTACTTC. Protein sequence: CASSRMGSDYEQYF.

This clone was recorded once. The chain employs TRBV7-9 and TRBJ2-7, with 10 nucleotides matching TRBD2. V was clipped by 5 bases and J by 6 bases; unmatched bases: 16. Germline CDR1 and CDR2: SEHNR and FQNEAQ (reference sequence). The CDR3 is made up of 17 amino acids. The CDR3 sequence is CASSPLRASGGLSEQYF. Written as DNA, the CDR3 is TGTGCCAGCAGCCCCTTACGGGCTAGCGGGGGACTCTCCGAGCAGTACTTC. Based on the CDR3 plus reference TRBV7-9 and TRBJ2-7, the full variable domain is DTGVSQNPRHKITKRGQNVTFRCDPISEHNRLYWYRQTLGQGPEFLTYFQNEAQLEKSRLLSDRFSAERPKGSFSTLEIQRTEQGDSAMYLCASSPLRASGGLSEQYFGPGTRLTVT.

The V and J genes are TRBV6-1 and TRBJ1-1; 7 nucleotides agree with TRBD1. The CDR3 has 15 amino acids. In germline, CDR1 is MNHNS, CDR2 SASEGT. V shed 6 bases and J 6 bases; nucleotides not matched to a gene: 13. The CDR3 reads CASRKTTGQLAEAFF. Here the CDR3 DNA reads TGTGCCAGCAGAAAAACGACAGGGCAGTTAGCTGAAGCTTTCTTT.

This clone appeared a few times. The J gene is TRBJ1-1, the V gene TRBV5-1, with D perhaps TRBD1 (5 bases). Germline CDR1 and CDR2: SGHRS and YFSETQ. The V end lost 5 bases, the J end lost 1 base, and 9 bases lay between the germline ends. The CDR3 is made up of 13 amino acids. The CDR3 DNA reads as TGCGCCAGCAGATACGGGGCGAACACTGAAGCTTTCTTT. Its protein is CASRYGANTEAFF.

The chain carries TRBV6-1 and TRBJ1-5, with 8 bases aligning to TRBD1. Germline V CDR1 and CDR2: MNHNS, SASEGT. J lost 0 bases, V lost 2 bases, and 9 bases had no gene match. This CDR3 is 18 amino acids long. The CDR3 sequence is CASSERQGAFSSNQPQHF. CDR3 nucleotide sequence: TGTGCCAGCAGTGAAAGGCAGGGGGCCTTTTCTAGCAATCAGCCCCAGCATTTT.

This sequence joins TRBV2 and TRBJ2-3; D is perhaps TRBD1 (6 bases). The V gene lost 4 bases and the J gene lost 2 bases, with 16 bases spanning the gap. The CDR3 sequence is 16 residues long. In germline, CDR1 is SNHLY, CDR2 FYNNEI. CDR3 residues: CASSVKDSSVTDTQYF. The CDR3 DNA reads TGTGCCAGCAGTGTAAAGGACAGCTCTGTCACAGATACGCAGTATTTT.

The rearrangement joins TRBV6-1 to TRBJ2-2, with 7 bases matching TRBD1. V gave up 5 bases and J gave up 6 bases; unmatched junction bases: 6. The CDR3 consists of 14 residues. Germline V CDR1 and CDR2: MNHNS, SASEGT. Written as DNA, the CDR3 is TGTGCCAGCAGTCCCGGGACAGTTCCCGGGGAGCTGTTTTTT. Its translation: CASSPGTVPGELFF.

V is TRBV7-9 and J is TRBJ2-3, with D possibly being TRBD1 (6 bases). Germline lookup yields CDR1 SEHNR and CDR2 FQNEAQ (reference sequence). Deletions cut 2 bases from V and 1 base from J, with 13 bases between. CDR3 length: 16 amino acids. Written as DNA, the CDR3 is TGTGCCAGCAGCTTAAGGGGGTATGTAGGCACAGATACGCAGTATTTT. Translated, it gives CASSLRGYVGTDTQYF.

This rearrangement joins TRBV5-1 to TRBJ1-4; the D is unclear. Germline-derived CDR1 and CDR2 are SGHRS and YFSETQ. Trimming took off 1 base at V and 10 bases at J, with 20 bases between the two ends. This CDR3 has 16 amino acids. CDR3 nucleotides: TGCGCCAGCAGCTTGTTAAGCACCACCGCTGACGGAAAACTGTTTTTT. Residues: CASSLLSTTADGKLFF.

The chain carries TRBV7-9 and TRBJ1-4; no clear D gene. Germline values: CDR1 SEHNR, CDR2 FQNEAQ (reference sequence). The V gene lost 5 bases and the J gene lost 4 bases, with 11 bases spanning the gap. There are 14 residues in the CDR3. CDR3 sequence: CASSHAQSNEKLFF. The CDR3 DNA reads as TGTGCCAGCAGCCATGCACAGAGTAATGAAAAACTGTTTTTT.

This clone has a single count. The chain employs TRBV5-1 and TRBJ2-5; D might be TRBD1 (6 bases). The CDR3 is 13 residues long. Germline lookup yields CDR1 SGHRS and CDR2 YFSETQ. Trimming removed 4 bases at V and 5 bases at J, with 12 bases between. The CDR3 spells CASSGDRRETQYF. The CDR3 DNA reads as TGCGCCAGCAGCGGCGACAGGCGGGAGACCCAGTACTTC.

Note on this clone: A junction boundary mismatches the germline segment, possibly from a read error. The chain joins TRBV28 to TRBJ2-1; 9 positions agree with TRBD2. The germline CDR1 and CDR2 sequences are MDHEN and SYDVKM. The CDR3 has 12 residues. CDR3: CASSLLSGGKVF. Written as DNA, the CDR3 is TGTGCCAGCAGTTTACTCAGCGGGGGGAAGGTCTTC.

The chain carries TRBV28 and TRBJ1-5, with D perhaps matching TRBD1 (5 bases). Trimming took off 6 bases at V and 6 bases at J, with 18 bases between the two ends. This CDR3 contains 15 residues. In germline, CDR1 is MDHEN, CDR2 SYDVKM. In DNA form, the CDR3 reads TGTGCCAGCAGCAAAAGGCAGGGTGAGGGTCAGCCCCAGCATTTT. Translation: CASSKRQGEGQPQHF.

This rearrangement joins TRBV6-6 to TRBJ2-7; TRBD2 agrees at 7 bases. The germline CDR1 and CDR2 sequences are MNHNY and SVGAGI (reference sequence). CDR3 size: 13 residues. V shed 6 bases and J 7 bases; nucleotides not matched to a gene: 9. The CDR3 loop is CASSTDPAGEQYF. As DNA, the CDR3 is TGTGCCAGCAGCACCGATCCAGCGGGGGAGCAGTACTTC.

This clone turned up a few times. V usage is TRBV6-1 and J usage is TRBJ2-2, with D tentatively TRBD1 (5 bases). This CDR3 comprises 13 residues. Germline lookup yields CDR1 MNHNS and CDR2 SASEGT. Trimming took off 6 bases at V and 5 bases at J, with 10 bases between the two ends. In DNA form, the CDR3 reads TGTGCCAGCAGCCTACAGGAGACCGGGGAGCTGTTTTTT. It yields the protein CASSLQETGELFF.